These 31 T cell receptor beta chains were all obtained from the same sample, sequenced in a study of blood T cell repertoires in COVID-19. The repertoire was sequenced with immunoSEQ multiplex PCR; TCRdb's copy has only in-frame clones and lacks some. The table records 250,000 to 350,000 clones, under 90% of them present only once. Sequenced input: PBMCs or T cells enriched from blood (not recorded which). The receptors derive from a woman in her forties or fifties who had been exposed to COVID-19.

The chain links TRBV7-9 to TRBJ1-6, with no clear D. This CDR3 has 14 residues. CDR1 and CDR2 from the germline V gene are SEHNR and FQNEAQ (reference sequence). Between the trimmed V and J ends, which lost 1 base and 10 bases, there was a span of 11 bases. DNA of the CDR3: TGTGCCAGCAGCTTAGGTAGAGGCGGCTCACCCCTCCACTTT. Protein: CASSLGRGGSPLHF.

The chain recombines TRBV6-2 or TRBV6-3 with TRBJ1-2; 9 nucleotides agree with TRBD1. The CDR3 has 15 residues. Germline V gene sequence: CDR1 MNHEY, CDR2 SVGEGT. V lost 4 bases to trimming and J lost 0 bases; unmatched junction nucleotides: 3. The CDR3 spells CASSWGQGANYGYTF. In DNA form, the CDR3 reads TGTGCCAGCAGTTGGGGACAGGGTGCTAACTATGGCTACACCTTC.

The chain employs TRBV29-1 and TRBJ2-5; 9 bases are a match to TRBD1. The CDR3 consists of 19 residues. V dropped 1 base and J dropped 2; count of bases not matched to a gene: 17. CDR1 is SQVTM, CDR2 ANQGSEA, per germline. The CDR3 coding sequence is TGCAGCGTTGAAGGACGGGACAGGGTAGCCTGGGGGGTACAAGAGACCCAGTACTTC. Protein sequence: CSVEGRDRVAWGVQETQYF.

The CDR3 loop is CAWSKRSYTF. As DNA, the CDR3 is TGTGCCTGGAGTAAGAGATCGTACACCTTC. The rearrangement joins TRBV30 to TRBJ1-2, with no clear D. V lost 2 bases, J lost 11 bases, and 9 bases lay in between. Germline CDR1 GTSNPN, CDR2 SVGIG (reference sequence). CDR3 size: 10 residues.

This clone was seen once. The J gene is TRBJ1-5, the V gene TRBV30, with a tentative D call TRBD1 (6 bases). The CDR3 contains 13 residues. Germline V CDR1 and CDR2: GTSNPN, SVGIG (reference sequence). Trimming cost V 5 bases and J 4 bases, with 12 bases left between them. CDR3 nucleotides: TGTGCCTGGGAGGACAGTTTTAATCAGCCCCAGCATTTT. This gives the protein CAWEDSFNQPQHF.

This chain links TRBV5-4 with TRBJ1-1, with 8 bases identical to TRBD1. The CDR3 is 15 residues long. Germline CDR1 SGHNT, CDR2 YYREEE (reference sequence). Losses at the gene ends were 5 bases for V and 1 base for J; bases not matched to a gene: 7. The CDR3, as DNA: TGTGCCAGCAGGCCACAGGGGGATAGGAACACTGAAGCTTTCTTT. This sequence encodes CASRPQGDRNTEAFF. Supplemented by reference TRBV5-4 and TRBJ1-1, the full variable domain reads ETGVTQSPTHLIKTRGQQVTLRCSSQSGHNTVSWYQQALGQGPQFIFQYYREEENGRGNFPPRFSGLQFPNYSSELNVNALELDDSALYLCASRPQGDRNTEAFFGQGTRLTVV.

The CDR3 here is CASRQKQGARSPLHF. DNA of the CDR3: TGTGCCAGCAGGCAAAAACAGGGGGCGCGGTCACCCCTCCACTTT. The genes are TRBV6-5 and TRBJ1-6; 9 bases are a match to TRBD1. Germline CDR1 is MNHEY and CDR2 is SVGAGI. J gave up 10 bases and V 6 bases, and 10 bases lay outside the gene matches. CDR3 size: 15 residues.

The chain links TRBV30 to TRBJ1-3; D is undetermined. CDR3 length: 15 amino acids. Germline-derived CDR1 and CDR2 are GTSNPN and SVGIG (reference sequence). Trimming took off 1 base at V and 0 bases at J, with 10 bases between the two ends. The CDR3 here is CAWSALSGSGNTIYF. CDR3 nucleotides: TGTGCCTGGAGTGCCCTTTCAGGCTCTGGAAACACCATATATTTT.

J is TRBJ1-6 and V is TRBV4-1, with 8 bases fitting TRBD1. CDR3 size: 15 residues. The V gene's germline CDR1 is MGHRA and CDR2 YSYEKL. Unmatched junction bases numbered 15, after V lost 6 bases and J lost 14 bases. CDR3 nucleotide sequence: TGCGCCAGCAGTACAGGCCGGACAGGGAGTTTGACCCTCCACTTT. Translating gives CASSTGRTGSLTLHF.

The genes are TRBV5-1 and TRBJ2-7; 9 bases fit TRBD2. With 1 base clipped from V and 5 bases from J, the junction kept 7 bases outside the gene matches. The CDR3 spans 15 residues. CDR1 and CDR2 (germline): SGHRS, YFSETQ. The CDR3 sequence: CASSLQSGGINEQYF. The CDR3 coding sequence is TGCGCCAGCAGCTTGCAAAGCGGGGGGATCAACGAGCAGTACTTC.

The chain combines TRBV7-9 with TRBJ1-2, with 10 bases identical to TRBD1. The CDR3 is 16 residues long. Germline V gives CDR1 SEHNR, CDR2 FQNEAQ (reference sequence). V shed 0 bases and J 4 bases; nucleotides not matched to a gene: 5. The CDR3 DNA reads as TGTGCCAGCAGCTTAGCGGCGACAGGGGGCGGCTATGGCTACACCTTC. This translates into CASSLAATGGGYGYTF.

The V gene is TRBV19, the J gene TRBJ2-2; TRBD2 matches at 10 bases. This CDR3 region has 16 residues. Trimming at V came to 0 bases and at J to 6 bases, leaving 4 bases not matched to a gene. Germline CDR1 reads LNHDA; CDR2 reads SQIVND (reference sequence). The CDR3 nucleotides are TGTGCCAGTAGTATAGAGCGCAGCGGGGGGGCCGGGGAGCTGTTTTTT. The encoded protein is CASSIERSGGAGELFF.

This sequence joins TRBV3-1 (or the pseudogene TRBV3-2) and TRBJ1-4; TRBD1 matches at 7 bases. In germline, CDR1 is LGHDT, CDR2 YNNKEL (reference sequence). V was pared by 6 bases and J by 3 bases, with 10 bases of the junction left unmatched. The length of the CDR3 is 16 residues. The CDR3 region has the DNA TGTGCCAGCAGTCGTTCTCCGGGACAGTCTAATGAAAAACTGTTTTTT. Protein: CASSRSPGQSNEKLFF.

V usage is TRBV9 and J usage is TRBJ1-2; no reliable D call. V dropped 2 bases and J dropped 6 bases, with 11 bases sitting between them. CDR3 size: 13 residues. CDR1 and CDR2 from the germline V gene are SGDLS and YYNGEE. CDR3 nucleotides: TGTGCCAGCAGCGTGAGGAGTGATAATGGCTACACCTTC. Encoded protein: CASSVRSDNGYTF.

This clone was detected once. The V and J genes are TRBV6-5 and TRBJ2-2, with 8 bases that match TRBD1. J gave up 4 bases and V 6 bases, and 4 bases lay outside the gene matches. The germline V gene encodes CDR1 MNHEY and CDR2 SVGAGI. This CDR3 has 14 residues. The CDR3 DNA reads TGTGCCAGCAGAAGAGACAGGGGCACCGGGGAGCTGTTTTTT. Translating it yields CASRRDRGTGELFF.

This clone appeared once. V usage is TRBV14 and J usage is TRBJ2-7, with D perhaps TRBD2 (5 bases). V was shortened by 0 bases and J by 1 base, with 19 bases between the two germline ends. Germline values: CDR1 SGHDN, CDR2 FVKESK. The CDR3 consists of 18 residues. The chain's CDR3 is CASSQERNWSGDSYEQYF. CDR3 nucleotides: TGTGCCAGCAGCCAAGAACGAAATTGGAGCGGAGATTCCTACGAGCAGTACTTC.

This chain joins TRBV11-2 and TRBJ2-2; 10 bases are shared with TRBD2. Germline values: CDR1 SGHAT, CDR2 FQNNGV. The CDR3 consists of 14 residues. The V segment lost 6 bases and the J segment 6 bases; nucleotides outside the gene matches: 4. Written as DNA, the CDR3 is TGTGCCAGCAGTAGCGGGGGGTTACCCGGGGAGCTGTTTTTT. It yields the protein CASSSGGLPGELFF.

The CDR3 region has the DNA TGTGCCATCAGTGAGTCGGCCAATCAGCCCCAGCATTTT. Translating it yields CAISESANQPQHF. The chain employs TRBV10-3 and TRBJ1-5; the D is unclear. CDR3 size: 13 residues. Trimming took off 0 bases at V and 3 bases at J, with 3 bases between the two ends. Germline V gene data show CDR1 as ENHRY and CDR2 as SYGVKD.

The chain carries TRBV2 and TRBJ1-3; D is possibly TRBD1 (6 bases). Germline lookup yields CDR1 SNHLY and CDR2 FYNNEI. There are 13 residues in the CDR3. Trimming shortened V by 5 bases and J by 7 bases, and 12 bases separated the two germline ends. In DNA, the CDR3 is TGTGCCAGCAGTCAGGGGTTGGTTAACACCATATATTTT. Its translation is CASSQGLVNTIYF.

The V gene is TRBV28, the J gene TRBJ1-2; 9 bases match TRBD1. This CDR3 region has 14 residues. V was pared by 6 bases and J by 8 bases, with 10 bases of the junction left unmatched. Germline CDR1 reads MDHEN; CDR2 reads SYDVKM. The CDR3 sequence: CASRITQGAVGYTF. The CDR3 region has the DNA TGTGCCAGCAGGATTACACAGGGGGCAGTGGGCTACACCTTC.

The chain recombines TRBV7-9 with TRBJ2-1; TRBD1 matches 9 bases. V trimming: 3 bases; J trimming: 6 bases; junction bases outside the gene matches: 6. In germline, CDR1 is SEHNR, CDR2 FQNEAQ (reference sequence). The CDR3 spans 15 residues. CDR3 coding DNA: TGTGCCAGCAGCTTTACGGACAGGGGATTCAATGAGCAGTTCTTC. Amino acid sequence: CASSFTDRGFNEQFF.

A single count supports this clone. The chain joins TRBV7-9 to TRBJ2-1, with TRBD2 matching over 8 bases. The CDR3 length is 15 residues. Germline values: CDR1 SEHNR, CDR2 FQNEAQ (reference sequence). With 6 bases clipped from V and 4 bases from J, the junction kept 8 bases outside the gene matches. The CDR3 nucleotides are TGTGCCAGCAGATTCAGCGGGGGACCTTACAATGAGCAGTTCTTC. Translation: CASRFSGGPYNEQFF.

The chain carries TRBV3-1 (or the pseudogene TRBV3-2) and TRBJ2-3; D remains unclear. CDR1 is LGHDT, CDR2 YNNKEL, per germline (reference sequence). Trimming left V 3 bases short and J 2 bases short, with 9 bases between. The CDR3 length is 14 residues. CDR3 coding DNA: TGTGCCAGCAGCCAGGTAGAAAACACAGATACGCAGTATTTT. Its protein is CASSQVENTDTQYF.

V is TRBV10-3 and J is TRBJ1-1, with D tentatively TRBD1 (6 bases). The CDR3 runs 15 residues. Trimming took 4 bases from V and 0 from J, leaving 12 bases between them. Per the germline V gene, CDR1 is ENHRY and CDR2 is SYGVKD. CDR3 amino acids: CAISGGPGVNTEAFF. In nucleotides, the CDR3 is TGTGCCATCAGTGGGGGGCCGGGCGTGAACACTGAAGCTTTCTTT.

The chain carries TRBV2 and TRBJ1-3; no clear D. This CDR3 has 15 amino acids. V shed 7 bases and J shed 0 bases, with 13 bases lying between them. From germline, CDR1 is SNHLY and CDR2 FYNNEI. CDR3 sequence (DNA): TGTGCCAGCACCGCCTTAGGACTCTCTGGAAACACCATATATTTT. It codes for CASTALGLSGNTIYF.

The V gene is TRBV30, the J gene TRBJ1-6, with a tentative D call TRBD1 (5 bases). CDR1 GTSNPN and CDR2 SVGIG come from the germline V gene (reference sequence). V lost 0 bases and J lost 10, with 16 bases in between. This CDR3 is built from 15 residues. The CDR3 bases are TGTGCCTGGAGTGTTCAGGCCCAGGGAAACTCACCCCTCCACTTT. Encoded protein: CAWSVQAQGNSPLHF.

The chain uses TRBV5-1 and TRBJ2-1; 7 bases line up with TRBD1. The CDR3 consists of 15 residues. The germline V gene has CDR1 SGHRS and CDR2 YFSETQ. Unmatched junction bases numbered 4, after V lost 3 bases and J lost 1 base. CDR3 sequence reads: CASSSGTVSYNEQFF. The CDR3 DNA sequence: TGCGCCAGCAGCTCCGGGACAGTATCCTACAATGAGCAGTTCTTC.

The rearrangement joins TRBV18 to TRBJ2-2; 14 positions agree with TRBD2. Trimming took 4 bases from V and 5 from J; bases not matched to a gene: 6. The germline V gene has CDR1 KGHSH and CDR2 LQKENI. CDR3 length: 17 residues. The CDR3 sequence is CASSRGLAGGQTGELFF. CDR3 in DNA: TGTGCCAGCTCACGCGGACTAGCGGGGGGCCAAACCGGGGAGCTGTTTTTT. The entire variable domain, with the rest obtained from reference TRBV18 and TRBJ2-2, is as follows: NAGVMQNPRHLVRRRGQEARLRCSPMKGHSHVYWYRQLPEEGLKFMVYLQKENIIDESGMPKERFSAEFPKEGPSILRIQQVVRGDSAAYFCASSRGLAGGQTGELFFGEGSRLTVL.

This clone occurred once. The chain recombines TRBV30 with TRBJ1-3; D uncertain. The CDR3 totals 14 residues. Per the germline V gene, CDR1 is GTSNPN and CDR2 is SVGIG (reference sequence). Trimming removed 0 bases at V and 0 bases at J, with 6 bases between. The CDR3 coding sequence is TGTGCCTGGAGTGTATCAGTCTCTGGAAACACCATATATTTT. Its translation is CAWSVSVSGNTIYF.

The genes are TRBV5-1 and TRBJ1-4; D is unclear. V was trimmed by 4 bases and J by 5 bases, leaving 18 bases between them. This CDR3 contains 16 residues. Germline-derived CDR1 and CDR2 are SGHRS and YFSETQ. The CDR3 region is CASSLDGQGRNEKLFF. In DNA, the CDR3 is TGCGCCAGCAGCCTGGATGGTCAAGGGAGAAATGAAAAACTGTTTTTT.

The chain combines TRBV29-1 with TRBJ1-6; TRBD1 is a possible D gene (6 bases). V was shortened by 6 bases and J by 8 bases, with 11 bases between the two germline ends. From germline, CDR1 is SQVTM and CDR2 ANQGSEA. The CDR3 extends over 12 amino acids. The DNA of the CDR3 is TGCAGCGTCCGGGACATGGATTCACCCCTCCACTTT. Encoded protein: CSVRDMDSPLHF. Full variable domain (outside the CDR3, taken from reference TRBV29-1 and TRBJ1-6): SAVISQKPSRDICQRGTSLTIQCQVDSQVTMMFWYRQQPGQSLTLIATANQGSEATYESGFVIDKFPISRPNLTFSTLTVSNMSPEDSSIYLCSVRDMDSPLHFGNGTRLTVT.